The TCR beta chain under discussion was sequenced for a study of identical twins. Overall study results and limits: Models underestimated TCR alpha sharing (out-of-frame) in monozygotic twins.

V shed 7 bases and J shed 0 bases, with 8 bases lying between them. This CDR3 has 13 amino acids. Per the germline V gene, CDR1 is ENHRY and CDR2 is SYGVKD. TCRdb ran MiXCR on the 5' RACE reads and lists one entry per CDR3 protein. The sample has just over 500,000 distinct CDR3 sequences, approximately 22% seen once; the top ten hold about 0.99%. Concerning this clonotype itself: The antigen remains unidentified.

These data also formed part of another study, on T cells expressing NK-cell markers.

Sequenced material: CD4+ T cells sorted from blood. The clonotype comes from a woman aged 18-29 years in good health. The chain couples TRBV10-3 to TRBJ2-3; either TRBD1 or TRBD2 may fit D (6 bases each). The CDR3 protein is CAIKGGSTDTQYF. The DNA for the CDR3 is TGTGCCATCAAGGGGGGCAGCACAGATACGCAGTATTTT.